These 8 T cell receptor beta chains originate from one sample sequenced in a study of identical twins. TCRdb processed the 5' RACE reads anew with MiXCR; each CDR3 protein has one entry. Among approximately 1.8 million distinct CDR3 sequences, 25% to 35% were seen once, and the ten largest hold 0.25% to 0.3%. Sequencing used cord blood. All receptors come from a newborn girl in good health.

The chain links TRBV20-1 to TRBJ2-4; 14 bases are shared with TRBD2. J was trimmed by 13 bases and V by 0 bases; bases with no gene match: 8. The CDR3 spans 15 residues. Germline V gene sequence: CDR1 DFQATT, CDR2 SNEGSKA (reference sequence). The DNA of the CDR3 is TGCAGTGCTAGAGAAGGGACTAGCGGGAGATTCGGGCAGTACTTC. This codes for CSAREGTSGRFGQYF.

The V and J genes are TRBV2 and TRBJ1-2; weak D call: TRBD1 (6 bases). This CDR3 region has 15 residues. The V end was cut by 8 bases, the J end by 4 bases, with 20 bases between. CDR1 and CDR2 from the germline V gene are SNHLY and FYNNEI. The DNA for the CDR3 is TGTGCCAGCCGTTCCCAGGGGATGGGTTCCTATGGCTACACCTTC. This codes for CASRSQGMGSYGYTF.

The V and J genes are TRBV19 and TRBJ1-5, with TRBD1 identical over 8 bases. The length of the CDR3 is 14 residues. V lost 4 bases to trimming and J lost 6 bases; unmatched junction nucleotides: 5. The germline gives CDR1 LNHDA, CDR2 SQIVND (reference sequence). For the CDR3, the DNA is TGTGCCAGTAGTACCAGGGGGCGCGGTCAGCCCCAGCATTTT. It codes for CASSTRGRGQPQHF.

J is TRBJ2-1 and V is TRBV5-1; D is undetermined. The V end lost 0 bases, the J end lost 6 bases, and 10 bases lay between the germline ends. CDR3 length equals 14 residues. Germline-derived CDR1 and CDR2 are SGHRS and YFSETQ. The CDR3 is CASSLGFAANEQFF. The CDR3 DNA follows: TGCGCCAGCAGCTTGGGCTTCGCGGCCAATGAGCAGTTCTTC.

The V and J genes are TRBV6-1 and TRBJ1-5, with no clear D. V lost 7 bases, J lost 2 bases, and 12 bases lay in between. CDR3 size: 14 residues. The germline CDR1 and CDR2 sequences are MNHNS and SASEGT. The CDR3: CASNKVEGNQPQHF. The CDR3 DNA reads TGTGCCAGCAATAAGGTAGAGGGCAATCAGCCCCAGCATTTT.

Ten or more counts support this clonotype. The CDR3 spells CASTPRSIYGYTF. In DNA, the CDR3 is TGTGCCAGCACCCCCCGCAGCATCTATGGCTACACCTTC. The rearrangement joins TRBV28 to TRBJ1-2; D gene ambiguous. Germline V gives CDR1 MDHEN, CDR2 SYDVKM. Trimming stripped 7 bases from V and 4 bases from J, with 13 bases between. This CDR3 region has 13 residues.

The chain carries TRBV19 and TRBJ2-2, with D possibly TRBD1 on 5 matching bases. This CDR3 comprises 15 residues. Trimming removed 3 bases from V and 4 bases from J, with 12 bases in between. CDR1 LNHDA and CDR2 SQIVND come from the germline V gene (reference sequence). In DNA form, the CDR3 reads TGTGCCAGTAGTATTTTCAGGGTTGGCACCGGGGAGCTGTTTTTT. Amino acid sequence: CASSIFRVGTGELFF.

In its sample, this clonotype was seen a few times. The J gene is TRBJ1-2, the V gene TRBV15; D not certain. CDR3 length: 12 residues. Germline V gene sequence: CDR1 LNHNV, CDR2 YYDKDF (reference sequence). Trimming stripped 3 bases from V and 4 bases from J, with 6 bases between. The CDR3 DNA sequence: TGTGCCACCAGCAGGGCTACCTATGGCTACACCTTC. Protein: CATSRATYGYTF.